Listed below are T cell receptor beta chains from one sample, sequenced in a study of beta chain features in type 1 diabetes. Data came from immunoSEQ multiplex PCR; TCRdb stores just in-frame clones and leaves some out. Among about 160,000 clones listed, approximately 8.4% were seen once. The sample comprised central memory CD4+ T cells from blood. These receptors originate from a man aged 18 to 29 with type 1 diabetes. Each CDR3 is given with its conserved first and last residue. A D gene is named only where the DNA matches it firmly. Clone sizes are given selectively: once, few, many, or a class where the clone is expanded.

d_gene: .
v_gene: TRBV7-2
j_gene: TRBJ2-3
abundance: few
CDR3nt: TGTGCCAGCAGCTCTGGACATTTCACAGATACGCAGTATTTT
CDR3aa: CASSSGHFTDTQYF

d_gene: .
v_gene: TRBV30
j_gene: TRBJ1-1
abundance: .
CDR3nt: TGTGCCTGGAGTGTACGGGGTAGATGGAACACTGAAGCTTTCTTT
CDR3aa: CAWSVRGRWNTEAFF

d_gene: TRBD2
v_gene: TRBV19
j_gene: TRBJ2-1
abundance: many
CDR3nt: TGTGCCAGTAGTCGCAACGCCGGGGGGAATGAGCAGTTCTTC
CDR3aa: CASSRNAGGNEQFF

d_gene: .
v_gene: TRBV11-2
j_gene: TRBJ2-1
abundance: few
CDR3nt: TGTGCCAGCAGCCCCCTGTCCTCAACAAATGAGCAGTTCTTC
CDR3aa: CASSPLSSTNEQFF

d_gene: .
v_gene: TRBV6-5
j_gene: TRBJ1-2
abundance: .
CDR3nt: TGTGCCAGCAGTAAACCCTCAGGGGTAGGCTATGGCTACACCTTC
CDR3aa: CASSKPSGVGYGYTF

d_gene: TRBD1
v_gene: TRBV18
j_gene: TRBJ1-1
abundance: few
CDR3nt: TGTGCCAGCTCACCTTATGACAGGGGGCGCAAGGCTTTCTTT
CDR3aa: CASSPYDRGRKAFF

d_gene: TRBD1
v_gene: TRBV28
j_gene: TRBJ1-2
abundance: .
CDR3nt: TGTGCCAGCAGTTTATATAGGACAGGGGGTCTTATTGATGGCTACACCTTC
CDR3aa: CASSLYRTGGLIDGYTF

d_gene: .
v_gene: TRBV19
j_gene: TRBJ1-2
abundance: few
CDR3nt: TGTGCCAGTAGTCGGGCGGGTTCGAGCGGCTACACCTTC
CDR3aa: CASSRAGSSGYTF

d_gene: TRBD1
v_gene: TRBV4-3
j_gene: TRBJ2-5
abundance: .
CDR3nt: TGCGCCAGCAGCTGGGGGACAGGGATGGAGACCCAGTACTTC
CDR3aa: CASSWGTGMETQYF

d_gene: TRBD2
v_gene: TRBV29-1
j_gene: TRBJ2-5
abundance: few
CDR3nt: TGCAGCGTTTCAGTAGCGGGAGGACAGACCCAGTACTTC
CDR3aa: CSVSVAGGQTQYF